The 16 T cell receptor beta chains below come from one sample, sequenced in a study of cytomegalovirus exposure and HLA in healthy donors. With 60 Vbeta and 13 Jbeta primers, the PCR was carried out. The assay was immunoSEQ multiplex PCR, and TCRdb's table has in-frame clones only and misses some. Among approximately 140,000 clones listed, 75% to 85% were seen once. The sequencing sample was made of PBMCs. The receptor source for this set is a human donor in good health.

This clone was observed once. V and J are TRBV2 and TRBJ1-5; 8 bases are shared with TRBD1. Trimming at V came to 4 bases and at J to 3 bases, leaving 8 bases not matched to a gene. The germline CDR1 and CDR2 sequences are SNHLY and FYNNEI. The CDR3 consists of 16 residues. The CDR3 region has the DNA TGTGCCAGCAGTGTAGGAACAGGGGGACACAATCAGCCCCAGCATTTT. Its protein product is CASSVGTGGHNQPQHF.

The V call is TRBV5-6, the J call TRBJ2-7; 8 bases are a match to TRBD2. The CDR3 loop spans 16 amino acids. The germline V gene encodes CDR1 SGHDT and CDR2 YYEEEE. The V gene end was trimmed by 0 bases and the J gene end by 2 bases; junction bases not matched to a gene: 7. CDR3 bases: TGTGCCAGCAGCTTGGAGCGAGTAGCGGGGACCTACGAGCAGTACTTC. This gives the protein CASSLERVAGTYEQYF.

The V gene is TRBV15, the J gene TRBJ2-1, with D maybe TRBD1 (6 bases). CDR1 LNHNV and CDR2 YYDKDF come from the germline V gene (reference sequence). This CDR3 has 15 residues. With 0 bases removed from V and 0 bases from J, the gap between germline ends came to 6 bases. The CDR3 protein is CATSRDRGSYNEQFF. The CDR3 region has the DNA TGTGCCACCAGCAGAGACAGGGGCTCCTACAATGAGCAGTTCTTC.

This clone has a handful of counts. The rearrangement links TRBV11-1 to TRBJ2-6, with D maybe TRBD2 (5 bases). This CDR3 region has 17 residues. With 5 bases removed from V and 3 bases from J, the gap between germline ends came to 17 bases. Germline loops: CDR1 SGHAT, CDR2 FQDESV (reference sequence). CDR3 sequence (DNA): TGTGCCAGCAGCCCTAGGGAGTTTCGAGATGGGGCCAACGTCCTGACTTTC. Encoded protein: CASSPREFRDGANVLTF.

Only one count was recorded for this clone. CDR3 DNA: TGTGCCAGCAGCTTAGGTGGACAGGGCTATGGCTACACCTTC. It specifies CASSLGGQGYGYTF. The rearrangement uses TRBV7-2 and TRBJ1-2, with 8 bases lining up with TRBD1. The V segment lost 1 base and the J segment 4 bases; nucleotides outside the gene matches: 2. Germline V gene data show CDR1 as SGHTA and CDR2 as FQGNSA. The CDR3 has 14 residues.

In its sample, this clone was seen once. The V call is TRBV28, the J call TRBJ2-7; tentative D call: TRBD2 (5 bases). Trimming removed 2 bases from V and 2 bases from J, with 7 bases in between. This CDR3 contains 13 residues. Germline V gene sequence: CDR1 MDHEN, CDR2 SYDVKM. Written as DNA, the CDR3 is TGTGCCAGCAGTTTACACGGGGCCTACGAGCAGTACTTC. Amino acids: CASSLHGAYEQYF.

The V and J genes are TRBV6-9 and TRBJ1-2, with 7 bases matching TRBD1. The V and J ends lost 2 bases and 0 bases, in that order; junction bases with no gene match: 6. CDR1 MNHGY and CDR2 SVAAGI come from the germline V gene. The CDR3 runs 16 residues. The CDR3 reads CASSYPGQASNYGYTF. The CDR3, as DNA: TGTGCCAGCAGTTATCCCGGACAGGCGTCTAACTATGGCTACACCTTC.

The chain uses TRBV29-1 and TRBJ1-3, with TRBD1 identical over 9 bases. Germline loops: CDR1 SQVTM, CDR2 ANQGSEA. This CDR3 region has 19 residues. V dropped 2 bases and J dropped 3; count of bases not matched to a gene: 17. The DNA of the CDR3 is TGCAGCGTTGAAAGTGTTCGTGGACAGGGGCGTGGGGGTGGAAACACCATATATTTT. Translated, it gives CSVESVRGQGRGGGNTIYF.

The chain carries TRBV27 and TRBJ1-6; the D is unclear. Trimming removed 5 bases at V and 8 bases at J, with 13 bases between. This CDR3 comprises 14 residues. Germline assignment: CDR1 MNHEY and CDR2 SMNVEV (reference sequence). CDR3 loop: CASSPDRSDSPLHF. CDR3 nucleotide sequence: TGTGCCAGCAGTCCTGACCGGAGCGATTCACCCCTCCACTTT.

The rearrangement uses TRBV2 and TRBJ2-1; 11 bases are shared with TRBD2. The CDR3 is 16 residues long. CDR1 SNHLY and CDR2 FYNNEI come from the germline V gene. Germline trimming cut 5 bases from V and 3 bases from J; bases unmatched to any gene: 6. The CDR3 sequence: CASSLPGLADYNEQFF. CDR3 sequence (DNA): TGTGCCAGCAGTCTACCGGGACTAGCGGACTACAATGAGCAGTTCTTC.

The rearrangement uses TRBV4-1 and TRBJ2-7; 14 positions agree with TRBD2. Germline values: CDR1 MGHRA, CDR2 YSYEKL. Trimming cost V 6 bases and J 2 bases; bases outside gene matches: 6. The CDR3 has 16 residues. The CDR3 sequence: CASRTTSGREAYEQYF. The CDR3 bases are TGCGCCAGCAGGACGACTAGCGGGAGGGAAGCCTACGAGCAGTACTTC.

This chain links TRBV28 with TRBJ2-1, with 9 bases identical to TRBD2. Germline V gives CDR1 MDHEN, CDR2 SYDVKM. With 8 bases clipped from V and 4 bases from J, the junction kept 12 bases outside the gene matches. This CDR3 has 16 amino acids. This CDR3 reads CASLPSVAGDYNEQFF. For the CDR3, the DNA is TGTGCCAGCTTACCCTCCGTAGCGGGGGATTACAATGAGCAGTTCTTC.

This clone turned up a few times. The CDR3: CASEGQGQGGGYTF. Here the CDR3 DNA reads TGTGCCAGTGAGGGCCAGGGGCAAGGAGGAGGCTACACCTTC. The chain has TRBV19 and TRBJ1-2, with D tentatively TRBD1 (6 bases). The CDR3 loop spans 14 amino acids. V lost 8 bases and J 8 bases, leaving 21 bases between the germline ends. Germline assignment: CDR1 LNHDA and CDR2 SQIVND (reference sequence). Drawing the rest from reference TRBV19 and TRBJ1-2, the complete variable domain is DGGITQSPKYLFRKEGQNVTLSCEQNLNHDAMYWYRQDPGQGLRLIYYSQIVNDFQKGDIAEGYSVSREKKESFPLTVTSAQKNPTAFYLCASEGQGQGGGYTFGSGTRLTVV.

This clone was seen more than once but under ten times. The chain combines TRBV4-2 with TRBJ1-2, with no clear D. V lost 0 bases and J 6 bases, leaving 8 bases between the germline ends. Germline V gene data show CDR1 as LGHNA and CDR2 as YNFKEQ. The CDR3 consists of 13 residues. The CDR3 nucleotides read TGTGCCAGCAGCCAAGAGTTTCAGAATGGCTACACCTTC. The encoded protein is CASSQEFQNGYTF.

The CDR3 nucleotides read TGTGCCATCAGTGGGGGAGCTTCCCGGCCCAATCAGCCCCAGCATTTT. Translating gives CAISGGASRPNQPQHF. The chain combines TRBV10-3 with TRBJ1-5, with D uncertain. The V gene lost 4 bases and the J gene lost 3 bases, with 16 bases spanning the gap. The CDR3 consists of 16 residues. Germline V lookup: CDR1 ENHRY, CDR2 SYGVKD.

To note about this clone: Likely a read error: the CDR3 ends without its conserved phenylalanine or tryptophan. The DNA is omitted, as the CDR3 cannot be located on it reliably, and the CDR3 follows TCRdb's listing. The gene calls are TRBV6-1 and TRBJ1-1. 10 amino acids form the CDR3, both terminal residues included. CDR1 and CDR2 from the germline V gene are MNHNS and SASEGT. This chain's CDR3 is CASSEAGGTE.